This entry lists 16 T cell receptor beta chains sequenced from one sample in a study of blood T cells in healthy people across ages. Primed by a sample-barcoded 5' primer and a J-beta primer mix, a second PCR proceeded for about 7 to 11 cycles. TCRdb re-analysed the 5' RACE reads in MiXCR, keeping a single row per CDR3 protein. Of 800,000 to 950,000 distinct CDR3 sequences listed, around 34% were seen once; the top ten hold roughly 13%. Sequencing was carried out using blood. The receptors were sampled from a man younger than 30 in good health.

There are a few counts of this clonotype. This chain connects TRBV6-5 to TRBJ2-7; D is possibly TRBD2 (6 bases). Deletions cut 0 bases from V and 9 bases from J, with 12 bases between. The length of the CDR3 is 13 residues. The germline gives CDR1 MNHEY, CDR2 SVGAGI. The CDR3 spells CASSYSRGSGQYF. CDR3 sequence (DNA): TGTGCCAGCAGTTACTCTCGGGGGAGCGGGCAGTACTTC.

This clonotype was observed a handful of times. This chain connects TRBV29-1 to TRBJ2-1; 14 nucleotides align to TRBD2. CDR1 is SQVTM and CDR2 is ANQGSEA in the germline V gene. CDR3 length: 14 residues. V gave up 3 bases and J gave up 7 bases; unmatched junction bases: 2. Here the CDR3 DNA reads TGCAGCGTTGACCGACTAGCGGGGGGGAATGAGCAGTTCTTC. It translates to CSVDRLAGGNEQFF.

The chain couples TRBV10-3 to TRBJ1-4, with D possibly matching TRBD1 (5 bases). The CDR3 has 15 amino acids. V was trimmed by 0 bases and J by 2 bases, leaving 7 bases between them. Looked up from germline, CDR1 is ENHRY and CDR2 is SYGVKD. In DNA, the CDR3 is TGTGCCATCAGTGAGTCGGGGGGGACTAATGAAAAACTGTTTTTT. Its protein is CAISESGGTNEKLFF.

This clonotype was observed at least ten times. CDR3 residues: CAISPGRDTEAFF. The CDR3 DNA is TGTGCCATCAGTCCCGGGAGGGACACTGAAGCTTTCTTT. V and J are TRBV10-3 and TRBJ1-1; no definite D call. CDR1 and CDR2 (germline): ENHRY, SYGVKD. The V end lost 5 bases, the J end lost 3 bases, and 10 bases lay between the germline ends. The CDR3 spans 13 residues.

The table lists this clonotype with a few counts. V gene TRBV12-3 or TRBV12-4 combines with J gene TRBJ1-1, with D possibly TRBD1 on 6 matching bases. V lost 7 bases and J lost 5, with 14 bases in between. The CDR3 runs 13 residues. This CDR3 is CASMATGRTEAFF. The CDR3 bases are TGTGCCAGCATGGCAACAGGGCGGACTGAAGCTTTCTTT.

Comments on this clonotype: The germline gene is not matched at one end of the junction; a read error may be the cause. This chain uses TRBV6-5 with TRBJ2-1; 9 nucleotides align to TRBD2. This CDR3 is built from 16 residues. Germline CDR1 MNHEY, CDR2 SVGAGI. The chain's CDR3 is CASSPLAGSSYNKQFF. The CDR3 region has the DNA TGTGCCAGCAGTCCGCTAGCGGGGAGCTCCTACAATAAGCAGTTCTTC.

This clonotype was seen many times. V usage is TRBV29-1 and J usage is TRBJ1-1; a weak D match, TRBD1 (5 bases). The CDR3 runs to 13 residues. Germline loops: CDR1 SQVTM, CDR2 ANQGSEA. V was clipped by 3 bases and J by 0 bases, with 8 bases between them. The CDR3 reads CSVEGRMNTEAFF. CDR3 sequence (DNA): TGCAGCGTTGAGGGACGGATGAACACTGAAGCTTTCTTT.

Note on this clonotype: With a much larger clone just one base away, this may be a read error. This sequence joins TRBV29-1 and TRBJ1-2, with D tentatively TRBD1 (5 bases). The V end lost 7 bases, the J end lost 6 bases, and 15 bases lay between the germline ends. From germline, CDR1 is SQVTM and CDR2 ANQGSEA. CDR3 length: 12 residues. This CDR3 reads CSGTGTDDGYTF. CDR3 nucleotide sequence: TGCAGCGGTACCGGGACGGATGATGGCTACACCTTC.

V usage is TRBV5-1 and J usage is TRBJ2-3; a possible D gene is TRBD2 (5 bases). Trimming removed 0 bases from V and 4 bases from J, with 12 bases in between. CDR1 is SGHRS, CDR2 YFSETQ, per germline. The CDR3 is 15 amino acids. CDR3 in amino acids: CASSLVAGIPDTQYF. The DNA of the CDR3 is TGCGCCAGCAGCTTGGTGGCCGGGATCCCAGATACGCAGTATTTT. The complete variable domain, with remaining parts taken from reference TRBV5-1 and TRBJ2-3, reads KAGVTQTPRYLIKTRGQQVTLSCSPISGHRSVSWYQQTPGQGLQFLFEYFSETQRNKGNFPGRFSGRQFSNSRSEMNVSTLELGDSALYLCASSLVAGIPDTQYFGPGTRLTVL.

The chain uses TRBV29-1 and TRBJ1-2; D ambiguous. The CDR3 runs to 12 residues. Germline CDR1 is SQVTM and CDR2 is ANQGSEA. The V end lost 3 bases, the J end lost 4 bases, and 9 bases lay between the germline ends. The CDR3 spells CSVDRSGYGYTF. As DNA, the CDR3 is TGCAGCGTTGACAGGTCAGGCTATGGCTACACCTTC.

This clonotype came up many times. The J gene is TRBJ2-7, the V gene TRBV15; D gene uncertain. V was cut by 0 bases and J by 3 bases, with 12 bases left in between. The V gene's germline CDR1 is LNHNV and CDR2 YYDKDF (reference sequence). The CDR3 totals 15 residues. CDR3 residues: CATSRDSGPSYEQYF. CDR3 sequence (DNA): TGTGCCACCAGCAGAGATTCTGGACCGAGCTACGAGCAGTACTTC.

CDR3: CASGLLETQYF. CDR3 DNA sequence: TGTGCCAGCGGCTTGCTGGAGACCCAGTACTTC. The V and J genes are TRBV12-3 or TRBV12-4 and TRBJ2-5; D unclear. The V and J ends lost 8 bases and 5 bases respectively, with 9 bases between them. There are 11 residues in the CDR3.

As DNA, the CDR3 is TGTGCCAGCTCACCTTACTCGACAGGGGACGGCACTGAAGCTTTCTTT. It codes for CASSPYSTGDGTEAFF. The V call is TRBV18, the J call TRBJ1-1; 8 positions match TRBD1. The ends lost 3 bases at V and 4 bases at J; junction bases unmatched: 10. The CDR3 is made up of 16 amino acids. Germline values: CDR1 KGHSH, CDR2 LQKENI.

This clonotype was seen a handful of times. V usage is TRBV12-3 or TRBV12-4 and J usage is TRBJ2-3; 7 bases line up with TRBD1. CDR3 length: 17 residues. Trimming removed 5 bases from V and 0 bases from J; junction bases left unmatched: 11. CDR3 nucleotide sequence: TGTGCCAGCAGTCCATGGTGGACAGGACCTAGCACAGATACGCAGTATTTT. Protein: CASSPWWTGPSTDTQYF.

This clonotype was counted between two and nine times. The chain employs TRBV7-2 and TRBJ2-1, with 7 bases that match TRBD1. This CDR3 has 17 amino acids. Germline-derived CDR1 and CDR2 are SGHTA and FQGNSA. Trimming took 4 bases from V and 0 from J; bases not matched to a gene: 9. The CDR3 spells CASSWTGVKSSYNEQFF. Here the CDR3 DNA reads TGTGCCAGCAGCTGGACAGGCGTTAAGAGCTCCTACAATGAGCAGTTCTTC.

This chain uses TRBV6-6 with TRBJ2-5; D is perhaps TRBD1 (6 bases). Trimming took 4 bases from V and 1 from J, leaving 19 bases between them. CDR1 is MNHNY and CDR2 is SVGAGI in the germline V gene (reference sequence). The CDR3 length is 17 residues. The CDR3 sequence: CASSSVIRGMTQETQYF. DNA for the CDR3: TGTGCCAGCAGTTCTGTAATCAGGGGCATGACCCAAGAGACCCAGTACTTC.